Listed below are T cell receptor beta chains from one sample, sequenced in a study of Graves' ophthalmopathy and Graves' hyperthyroidism. TCRdb reprocessed the multiplex PCR reads via MiXCR and lists one record per CDR3 protein. The data show 400,000 or so distinct CDR3 sequences, with roughly 15% seen just once and roughly 2.6% held by the top ten. Sequencing input: peripheral blood. Receptors originate from an adult woman with stable Graves' hyperthyroidism. Both conserved end residues are part of each CDR3. A D gene is named only where the DNA matches it firmly. Clone size is stated in some rows and not others, as once, few, many or a class when expanded.

.	TRBV4-1	few	TRBJ2-2	CASSQHDGGIGELFF	TGCGCCAGCAGCCAACACGATGGGGGAATCGGGGAGCTGTTTTTT
TRBD1	TRBV6-1	many	TRBJ1-2	CASSEAMGQEVYGYTF	TGTGCCAGCAGTGAAGCAATGGGACAGGAGGTCTATGGCTACACCTTC
.	TRBV6-2/TRBV6-3	many	TRBJ2-7	CASSYTGVAPYEQYF	TGTGCCAGCAGTTACACGGGGGTAGCCCCCTACGAGCAGTACTTC
TRBD2	TRBV20-1	many	TRBJ2-5	CSARDPVGLAGGHKQETQYF	TGCAGTGCTAGAGATCCTGTGGGACTAGCGGGAGGACATAAACAAGAGACCCAGTACTTC
TRBD2	TRBV6-4	many	TRBJ2-7	CASRRRGLAGGIHSYEQYF	TGTGCCAGCAGACGACGGGGACTAGCGGGAGGAATCCACTCCTACGAGCAGTACTTC
.	TRBV3-1	few	TRBJ1-2	CASYGGANYGYTF	TGTGCCAGCTACGGCGGCGCTAACTATGGCTACACCTTC
.	TRBV19	many	TRBJ1-1	CASTKDRNTEAFF	TGTGCCAGTACTAAGGATAGGAACACTGAAGCTTTCTTT
.	TRBV7-2	many	TRBJ1-1	CASSTDGRFPEAFF	TGTGCCAGCAGCACAGACGGCCGTTTCCCTGAAGCTTTCTTT
.	TRBV6-2/TRBV6-3	many	TRBJ2-6	CASSYRGQGRSGANVLTF	TGTGCCAGCAGTTACCGCGGGCAGGGGCGCTCTGGGGCCAACGTCCTGACTTTC
TRBD2	TRBV29-1	.	TRBJ2-2	CSVVVVAGYTGELFF	TGCAGCGTTGTGGTGGTAGCGGGATACACCGGGGAGCTGTTTTTT
TRBD2	TRBV6-1	few	TRBJ2-7	CASRSAGGDEQYF	TGTGCCAGCAGGAGCGCGGGAGGGGATGAGCAGTACTTC
TRBD1	TRBV12-3/TRBV12-4	.	TRBJ1-1	CASSLYLGQGYAEAFF	TGTGCCAGCAGTTTATATCTCGGACAGGGATATGCTGAAGCTTTCTTT
.	TRBV4-2	many	TRBJ1-1	CASSDTHYENTEAFF	TGTGCCAGCAGCGATACCCATTATGAGAACACTGAAGCTTTCTTT
.	TRBV4-2	once	TRBJ2-7	CASSNSPGSSYEQYF	TGTGCCAGCAGCAATAGCCCAGGCAGCTCCTACGAGCAGTACTTC
.	TRBV3-1	few	TRBJ1-3	CASSQVIPQGTGNTIYF	TGTGCCAGCAGCCAAGTGATCCCACAGGGTACCGGAAACACCATATATTTT
.	TRBV24-1	.	TRBJ2-3	CATGMTGLTDTQYF	TGTGCCACCGGCATGACAGGCCTCACAGATACGCAGTATTTT
TRBD2	TRBV15	many	TRBJ2-6	CATREVGRASSGANVLTF	TGTGCCACCAGGGAAGTCGGGAGGGCCTCATCTGGGGCCAACGTCCTGACTTTC
TRBD1	TRBV24-1	many	TRBJ2-3	CATSGNTGQGITDTQYF	TGTGCCACCAGTGGGAACACCGGACAGGGAATCACAGATACGCAGTATTTT
.	TRBV6-5	.	TRBJ2-5	CASSYTKGGIPETQYF	TGTGCCAGCAGTTACACAAAAGGCGGGATTCCGGAGACCCAGTACTTC
.	TRBV28	many	TRBJ1-2	CASTHTARNYGYTF	TGTGCCAGCACTCATACCGCCAGGAACTATGGCTACACCTTC
.	TRBV20-1	many	TRBJ2-7	CSARGRDSYEQYF	TGCAGTGCTAGAGGCAGGGACTCCTACGAGCAGTACTTC
TRBD1	TRBV6-1	.	TRBJ1-2	CASRWGQSNDGYTF	TGTGCCAGCAGATGGGGACAGTCTAATGATGGCTACACCTTC
.	TRBV19	many	TRBJ1-6	CASSIPGSSSPLHF	TGTGCCAGTAGTATTCCGGGGTCTTCTTCACCCCTCCACTTT
.	TRBV27	many	TRBJ1-5	CASSFRSNQPQHF	TGTGCCAGCAGTTTTCGTAGCAATCAGCCCCAGCATTTT
TRBD2	TRBV7-2	many	TRBJ2-4	CASSFPSGRKRNIQYF	TGTGCCAGCAGCTTCCCTAGCGGGAGGAAGAGGAACATTCAGTACTTC
.	TRBV6-1	.	TRBJ1-1	CASSRANRVILNTEAFF	TGTGCCAGCAGCAGGGCTAACAGGGTAATCCTGAACACTGAAGCTTTCTTT
TRBD1	TRBV2	many	TRBJ2-2	CASSAGQGRTGELFF	TGTGCCAGCAGTGCCGGACAGGGGAGGACCGGGGAGCTGTTTTTT
.	TRBV29-1	many	TRBJ2-6	CSVGAGIGANVLTF	TGCAGCGTTGGGGCAGGGATAGGGGCCAACGTCCTGACTTTC
.	TRBV28	.	TRBJ1-1	CASSSYPGAMNTEAFF	TGTGCCAGCAGTTCATACCCTGGGGCTATGAACACTGAAGCTTTCTTT
.	TRBV6-2/TRBV6-3	many	TRBJ2-7	CASTRTPPGEQYF	TGTGCCAGCACTAGGACGCCACCAGGGGAGCAGTACTTC
.	TRBV12-3/TRBV12-4	many	TRBJ2-7	CASSFFGHYEQYF	TGTGCCAGCAGTTTTTTTGGACACTACGAGCAGTACTTC
.	TRBV4-1	few	TRBJ1-3	CASSPTGLGNTIYF	TGTGCCAGCAGCCCAACAGGGTTGGGAAACACCATATATTTT
TRBD2	TRBV6-5	many	TRBJ2-5	CASSYPSLAGEMETQYF	TGTGCCAGCAGTTACCCGTCACTAGCGGGAGAAATGGAGACCCAGTACTTC
.	TRBV10-3	.	TRBJ1-1	CAISESPLLESEAFF	TGTGCCATCAGTGAGTCACCCCTCCTTGAGAGTGAAGCTTTCTTT
.	TRBV7-2	many	TRBJ2-7	CASSPRDRFYEQYF	TGTGCCAGCAGCCCGCGGGACAGATTCTACGAGCAGTACTTC
TRBD1	TRBV27	.	TRBJ2-7	CATRQGWEQYF	TGTGCCACCAGACAGGGGTGGGAGCAGTACTTC
TRBD2	TRBV7-8	many	TRBJ2-7	CASSVSVRWASGRHSSYEQYF	TGTGCCAGCAGCGTATCGGTTCGGTGGGCTAGCGGGCGACATAGCTCCTACGAGCAGTACTTC
TRBD1	TRBV6-5	many	TRBJ1-2	CASSYGTGDKWGYTF	TGTGCCAGCAGTTACGGTACAGGGGACAAGTGGGGCTACACCTTC
TRBD1	TRBV28	.	TRBJ1-5	CASSFRLTGWDFYSNQPQHF	TGTGCCAGCAGTTTTCGTTTGACAGGGTGGGATTTTTATAGCAATCAGCCCCAGCATTTT